The 18 T cell receptor beta chains presented below share a single source sample, sequenced in a study of Graves' ophthalmopathy and Graves' hyperthyroidism. RNA transcripts yielded amplified TCR beta CDR3 regions. HTBI primers served in a first-round RT-PCR, which a second-round multiplex PCR followed. One entry per CDR3 protein, called by TCRdb with MiXCR from the multiplex PCR reads. Found here are some 410,000 distinct CDR3 sequences, under 25% of them singletons; the top ten hold around 3.1%. Sequenced sample: peripheral blood. These receptors were taken from a woman between 18 and 30 years old with stable Graves' hyperthyroidism.

This clonotype was detected ten times or more. This chain uses TRBV24-1 with TRBJ1-5; D may be TRBD1 (5 bases). The CDR3 sequence is 15 residues long. The germline V and J ends were trimmed by 3 bases and 0 bases, with 8 bases remaining between them. CDR1 KGHDR and CDR2 SFDVKD come from the germline V gene. CDR3 loop: CATSDGAHSNQPQHF. CDR3 bases: TGTGCCACCAGTGATGGGGCTCATAGCAATCAGCCCCAGCATTTT.

This clonotype was counted ten times or more. The chain has TRBV27 and TRBJ1-6; D call uncertain. The V gene's germline CDR1 is MNHEY and CDR2 SMNVEV (reference sequence). The CDR3 is 16 residues long. Trimming left V 0 bases short and J 7 bases short, with 13 bases between. CDR3 DNA: TGTGCCAGCAGTTTATCGTCCAGCCCGCTGAATTCACCCCTCCACTTT. The encoded protein is CASSLSSSPLNSPLHF.

This clonotype appeared many times. The chain is built from TRBV25-1 and TRBJ2-7; possibly TRBD1 for D (5 bases). V was pared by 4 bases and J by 1 base, with 14 bases between. The length of the CDR3 is 15 residues. Germline V CDR1 and CDR2: MGHDK, SYGVNS. CDR3 coding DNA: TGTGCCAGCAGTGCTTCAGGGTTAGGTTCCTACGAGCAGTACTTC. Protein sequence: CASSASGLGSYEQYF.

This clonotype was detected once. The J gene is TRBJ2-5, the V gene TRBV19; possibly TRBD1 for D (7 bases). Trimming removed 6 bases at V and 2 bases at J, with 16 bases between. Germline V gene lookup returns CDR1 LNHDA and CDR2 SQIVND (reference sequence). The CDR3 runs 15 residues. CDR3 in amino acids: CASSRWRDSQETQYF. CDR3 nucleotides: TGTGCCAGTAGCCGCTGGCGGGACAGTCAAGAGACCCAGTACTTC.

This clonotype was observed at least ten times. The rearrangement uses TRBV20-1 and TRBJ2-5; possibly TRBD1 for D (6 bases). The CDR3 is 12 residues long. Germline lookup yields CDR1 DFQATT and CDR2 SNEGSKA (reference sequence). V lost 6 bases, J lost 5 bases, and 13 bases lay in between. CDR3 sequence (DNA): TGCAGTGCCCAGGGGCCAAAGGAGACCCAGTACTTC. Translated: CSAQGPKETQYF.

This clonotype has a count of ten or more. The chain links TRBV12-3 or TRBV12-4 to TRBJ2-7; D remains ambiguous. V lost 5 bases and J 4 bases, leaving 21 bases between the germline ends. This CDR3 comprises 16 residues. CDR3 coding DNA: TGTGCCAGCAGTGGCCCCCGGGCCTCCTTGGAGTACGAGCAGTACTTC. It encodes CASSGPRASLEYEQYF.

This clonotype was counted ten times or more. This chain links TRBV6-5 with TRBJ1-1; D is undetermined. This CDR3 is 12 amino acids long. Trimming cost V 4 bases and J 3 bases, with 6 bases left between them. Germline lookup yields CDR1 MNHEY and CDR2 SVGAGI. CDR3 region: CASSSLHTEAFF. CDR3 coding DNA: TGTGCCAGCAGTTCCCTCCACACTGAAGCTTTCTTT.

There are a few counts of this clonotype. The V gene is TRBV28, the J gene TRBJ2-7; perhaps TRBD1 as D (6 bases). The germline V and J ends were trimmed by 5 bases and 1 base, with 15 bases remaining between them. The CDR3 length is 15 residues. Germline V gene lookup returns CDR1 MDHEN and CDR2 SYDVKM. The CDR3 is CASSPPQGNSYEQYF. Here the CDR3 DNA reads TGTGCCAGCAGTCCCCCGCAGGGGAATTCCTACGAGCAGTACTTC.

On this clonotype: Given the absence of the conserved phenylalanine or tryptophan at the CDR3 end, a read error is likely. The chain employs TRBV19 and TRBJ1-5; D remains ambiguous. This CDR3 is built from 15 residues. Trimming stripped 6 bases from V and 2 bases from J, with 14 bases between. Germline V gene sequence: CDR1 LNHDA, CDR2 SQIVND (reference sequence). The CDR3 DNA reads as TGTGCCAGTAGCCGGATTCGGGGTGGCAATCAGCCCCAGCATTAT. Its translation: CASSRIRGGNQPQHY.

This clonotype was detected many times. The rearrangement links TRBV6-5 to TRBJ2-5; TRBD2 matches at 12 bases. The CDR3 has 16 residues. V was clipped by 5 bases and J by 5 bases; unmatched bases: 9. Germline loops: CDR1 MNHEY, CDR2 SVGAGI. The CDR3 loop reads CASSPSLAGGWETQYF. The CDR3 coding sequence is TGTGCCAGCAGTCCCTCGCTAGCGGGAGGGTGGGAGACCCAGTACTTC.

This clonotype was seen ten or more times. The chain carries TRBV7-8 and TRBJ2-5; 9 nucleotides agree with TRBD2. The germline V gene encodes CDR1 SGHVS and CDR2 FQNEAQ. Germline trimming cut 5 bases from V and 1 base from J; bases unmatched to any gene: 8. CDR3 size: 16 residues. As DNA, the CDR3 is TGTGCCAGCAGCCAGTGGCGGGAGGGTTCCCAAGAGACCCAGTACTTC. Amino acids: CASSQWREGSQETQYF.

This clonotype has a count of ten or more. The chain links TRBV25-1 to TRBJ2-5; 9 nucleotides agree with TRBD2. The CDR3 spans 16 residues. The V gene end was trimmed by 3 bases and the J gene end by 3 bases; junction bases not matched to a gene: 8. CDR1 and CDR2 (germline): MGHDK, SYGVNS. The CDR3 coding sequence is TGTGCCAGCAGTGACTCCGCGGCGGGGGGGGAAGAGACCCAGTACTTC. This translates into CASSDSAAGGEETQYF.

In this sample, this clonotype turned up many times. The J gene is TRBJ2-2, the V gene TRBV6-2 or TRBV6-3; 8 bases are a match to TRBD2. The length of the CDR3 is 17 residues. The V gene end was trimmed by 0 bases and the J gene end by 4 bases; junction bases not matched to a gene: 7. From germline, CDR1 is MNHEY and CDR2 SVGEGT. CDR3 DNA: TGTGCCAGCAGTTACTCCCCGGGAGGGCCGAGCACCGGGGAGCTGTTTTTT. As protein: CASSYSPGGPSTGELFF.

This clonotype was found many times. The gene calls are TRBV12-3 or TRBV12-4 and TRBJ1-1; D is uncertain. With 3 bases removed from V and 5 bases from J, the gap between germline ends came to 7 bases. This CDR3 comprises 12 residues. CDR3 sequence: CASSLSGTEAFF. The CDR3 region has the DNA TGTGCCAGCAGTTTGTCGGGGACTGAAGCTTTCTTT.

This clonotype appeared many times. This may come from a read error, since a much larger clone is one base off. The rearrangement links TRBV6-2 or TRBV6-3 to TRBJ1-6; D is perhaps TRBD1 (6 bases). The CDR3 sequence is 16 residues long. CDR1 and CDR2 from the germline V gene are MNHEY and SVGEGT. The CDR3 spells CASSYSWGRRNSPLRF. The CDR3 DNA is TGTGCCAGCAGTTACTCATGGGGGCGACGGAATTCACCCCTCCGCTTT.

This clonotype was seen only a few times. The rearrangement joins TRBV12-3 or TRBV12-4 to TRBJ1-5, with 7 bases identical to TRBD1. V was clipped by 5 bases and J by 6 bases; unmatched bases: 4. The CDR3 totals 13 residues. The CDR3 coding sequence is TGTGCCAGCAGTCCGGGGACAGTTCAGCCCCAGCATTTT. Residues: CASSPGTVQPQHF.

The chain uses TRBV6-1 and TRBJ2-2; unclear D gene. Trimming stripped 5 bases from V and 3 bases from J, with 16 bases between. Germline V gene data show CDR1 as MNHNS and CDR2 as SASEGT. The CDR3 totals 16 residues. The CDR3 reads CASSLESSQYTGELFF. DNA of the CDR3: TGTGCCAGCAGTCTGGAGTCCAGTCAGTACACCGGGGAGCTGTTTTTT.

The rearrangement links TRBV6-1 to TRBJ1-2; TRBD1 might be the D (6 bases). The V gene lost 11 bases and the J gene lost 6 bases, with 19 bases spanning the gap. There are 13 residues in the CDR3. CDR1 is MNHNS, CDR2 SASEGT, per germline. The chain's CDR3 is CAARSRGKDGYTF. The CDR3 bases are TGTGCCGCCAGATCCAGGGGAAAGGATGGCTACACCTTC.